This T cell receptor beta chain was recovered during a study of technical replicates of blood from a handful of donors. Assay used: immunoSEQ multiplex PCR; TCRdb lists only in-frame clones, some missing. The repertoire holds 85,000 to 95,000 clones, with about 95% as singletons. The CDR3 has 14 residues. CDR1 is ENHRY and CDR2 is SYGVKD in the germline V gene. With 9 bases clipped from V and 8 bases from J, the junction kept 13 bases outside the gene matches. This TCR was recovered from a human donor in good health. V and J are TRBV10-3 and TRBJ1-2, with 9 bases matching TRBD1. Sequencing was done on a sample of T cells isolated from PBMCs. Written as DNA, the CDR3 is TGTGCCATAGCCTGGGACAGGGAGACTGAAGGCTACACCTTC. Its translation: CAIAWDRETEGYTF.